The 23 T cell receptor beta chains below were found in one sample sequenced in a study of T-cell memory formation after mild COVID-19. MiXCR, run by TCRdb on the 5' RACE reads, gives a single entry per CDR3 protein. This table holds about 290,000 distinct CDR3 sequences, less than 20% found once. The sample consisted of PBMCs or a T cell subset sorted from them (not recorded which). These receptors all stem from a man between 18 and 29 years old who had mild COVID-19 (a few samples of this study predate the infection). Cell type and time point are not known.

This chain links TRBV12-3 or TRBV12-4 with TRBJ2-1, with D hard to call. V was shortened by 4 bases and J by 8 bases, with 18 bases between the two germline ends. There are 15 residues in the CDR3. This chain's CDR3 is CASSYSSYLRYEQFF. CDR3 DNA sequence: TGTGCCAGCAGTTATTCTAGTTATCTTAGGTATGAGCAGTTCTTC.

The CDR3 DNA reads as TGTGCCAGCTCGTTGCAGGGGGCATTGTGGACTGAAGCTTTCTTT. The encoded protein is CASSLQGALWTEAFF. This sequence joins TRBV18 and TRBJ1-1, with TRBD1 identical over 8 bases. Germline CDR1 reads KGHSH; CDR2 reads LQKENI. The CDR3 contains 15 residues. Germline trimming cut 6 bases from V and 5 bases from J; bases unmatched to any gene: 11.

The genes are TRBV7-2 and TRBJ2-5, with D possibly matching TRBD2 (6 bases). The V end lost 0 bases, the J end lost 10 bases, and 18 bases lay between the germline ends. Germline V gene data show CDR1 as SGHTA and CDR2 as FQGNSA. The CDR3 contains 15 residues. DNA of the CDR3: TGTGCCAGCAGCTTAGCCCCGATCCCCTGGGGGGACCAGTACTTC. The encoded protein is CASSLAPIPWGDQYF.

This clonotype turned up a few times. CDR3 sequence reads: CASSLSLSNYGYTF. In DNA, the CDR3 is TGTGCCAGCAGCTTATCCCTCTCTAACTATGGCTACACCTTC. The rearrangement joins TRBV7-9 to TRBJ1-2, with no clear D. V shed 2 bases and J shed 0 bases, with 7 bases lying between them. CDR3 size: 14 residues. The germline gives CDR1 SEHNR, CDR2 FQNEAQ (reference sequence).

CDR3 loop: CASSGFGDRSLRADTQYF. CDR3 nucleotide sequence: TGTGCCAGCAGCGGTTTCGGGGACAGGAGCCTAAGGGCAGATACGCAGTATTTT. The chain joins TRBV3-1 to TRBJ2-3; TRBD1 agrees at 8 bases. After removal of 5 bases from V and 4 bases from J, the junction contained 17 bases not matched to a gene. Germline V CDR1 and CDR2: LGHDT, YNNKEL (reference sequence). CDR3 size: 18 residues.

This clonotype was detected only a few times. In DNA, the CDR3 is TGTGCCAGCAACCTGGGACTAGCGCCCGGGGAGCTGTTTTTT. It yields the protein CASNLGLAPGELFF. The rearrangement joins TRBV7-9 to TRBJ2-2; 10 bases line up with TRBD2. The V gene's germline CDR1 is SEHNR and CDR2 FQNEAQ (reference sequence). V shed 7 bases and J 6 bases; nucleotides not matched to a gene: 5. This CDR3 is built from 14 residues.

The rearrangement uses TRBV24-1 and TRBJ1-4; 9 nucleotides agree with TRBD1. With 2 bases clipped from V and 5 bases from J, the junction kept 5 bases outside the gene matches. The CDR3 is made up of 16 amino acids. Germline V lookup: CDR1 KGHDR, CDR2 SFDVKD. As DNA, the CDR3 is TGTGCCACCAGTGATTCTTTAGGGACAGGGAATGAAAAACTGTTTTTT. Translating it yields CATSDSLGTGNEKLFF.

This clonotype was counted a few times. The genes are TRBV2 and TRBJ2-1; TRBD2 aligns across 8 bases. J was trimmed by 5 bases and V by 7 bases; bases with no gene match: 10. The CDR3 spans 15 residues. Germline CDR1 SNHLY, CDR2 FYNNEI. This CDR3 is CASTRRRGADNEQFF. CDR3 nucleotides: TGTGCCAGCACCCGGAGGCGGGGGGCGGACAATGAGCAGTTCTTC.

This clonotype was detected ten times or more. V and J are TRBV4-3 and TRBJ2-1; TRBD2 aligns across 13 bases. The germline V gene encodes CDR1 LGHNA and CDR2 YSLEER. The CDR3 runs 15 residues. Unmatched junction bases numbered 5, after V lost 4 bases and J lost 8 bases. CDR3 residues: CASSPRLAGGDEQFF. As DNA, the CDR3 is TGCGCCAGCAGCCCCCGACTAGCGGGGGGTGATGAGCAGTTCTTC.

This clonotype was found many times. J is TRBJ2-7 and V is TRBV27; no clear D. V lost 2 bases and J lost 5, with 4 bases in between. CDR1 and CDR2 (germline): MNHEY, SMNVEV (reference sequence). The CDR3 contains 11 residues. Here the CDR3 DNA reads TGTGCCAGCAGTTTAGGGCACGAGCAGTACTTC. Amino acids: CASSLGHEQYF.

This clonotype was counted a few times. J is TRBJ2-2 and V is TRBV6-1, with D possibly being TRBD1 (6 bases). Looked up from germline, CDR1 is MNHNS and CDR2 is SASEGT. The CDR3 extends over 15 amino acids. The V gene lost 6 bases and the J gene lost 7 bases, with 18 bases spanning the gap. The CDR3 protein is CASRQDRSLNGELFF. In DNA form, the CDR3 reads TGTGCCAGCAGACAAGACAGGTCATTAAACGGGGAGCTGTTTTTT.

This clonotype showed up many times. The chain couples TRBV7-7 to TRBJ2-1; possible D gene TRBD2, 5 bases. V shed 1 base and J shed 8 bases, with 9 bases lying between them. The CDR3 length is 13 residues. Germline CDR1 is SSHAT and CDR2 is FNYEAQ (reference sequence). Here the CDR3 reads CASSLDGVDEQFF. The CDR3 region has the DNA TGTGCCAGCAGCTTAGACGGGGTGGATGAGCAGTTCTTC.

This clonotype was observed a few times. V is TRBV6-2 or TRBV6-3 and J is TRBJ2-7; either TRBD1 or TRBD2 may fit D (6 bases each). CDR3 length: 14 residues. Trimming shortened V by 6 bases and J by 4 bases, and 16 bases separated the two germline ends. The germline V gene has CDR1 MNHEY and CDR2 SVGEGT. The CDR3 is CASRTGAGWYEQYV. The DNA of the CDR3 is TGTGCCAGCAGGACAGGAGCGGGTTGGTACGAGCAGTACGTC.

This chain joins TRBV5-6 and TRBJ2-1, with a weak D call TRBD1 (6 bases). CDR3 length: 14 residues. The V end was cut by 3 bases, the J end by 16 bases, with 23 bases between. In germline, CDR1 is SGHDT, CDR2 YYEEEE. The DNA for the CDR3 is TGTGCCAGCAGCTCTTTTACAGGGTACCATCCCCAATTCTTC. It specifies CASSSFTGYHPQFF.

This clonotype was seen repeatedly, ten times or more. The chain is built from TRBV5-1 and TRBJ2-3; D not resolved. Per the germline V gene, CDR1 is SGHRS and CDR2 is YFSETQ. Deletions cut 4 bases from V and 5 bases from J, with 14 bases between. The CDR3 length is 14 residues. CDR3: CASSTRSQEDTQYF. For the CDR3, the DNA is TGCGCCAGCAGCACCCGATCCCAGGAAGATACGCAGTATTTT.

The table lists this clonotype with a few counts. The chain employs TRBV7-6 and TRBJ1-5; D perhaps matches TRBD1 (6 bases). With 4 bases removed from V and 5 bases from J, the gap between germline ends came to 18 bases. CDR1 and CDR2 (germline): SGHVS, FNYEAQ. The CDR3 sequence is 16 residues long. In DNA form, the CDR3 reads TGTGCCAGCAGCTCTGAAAGAGGGGGGTTTCATCAGCCCCAGCATTTT. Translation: CASSSERGGFHQPQHF. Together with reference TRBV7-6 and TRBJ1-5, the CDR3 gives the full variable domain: GAGVSQSPRYKVTKRGQDVALRCDPISGHVSLYWYRQALGQGPEFLTYFNYEAQQDKSGLPNDRFSAERPEGSISTLTIQRTEQRDSAMYRCASSSERGGFHQPQHFGDGTRLSIL.

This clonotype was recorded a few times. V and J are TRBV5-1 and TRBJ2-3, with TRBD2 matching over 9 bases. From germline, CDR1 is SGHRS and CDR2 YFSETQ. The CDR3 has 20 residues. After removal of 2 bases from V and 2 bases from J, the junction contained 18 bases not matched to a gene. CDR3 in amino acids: CASSLTAGGLDPINTDTQYF. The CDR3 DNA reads TGCGCCAGCAGCTTAACAGCGGGGGGCCTCGATCCCATTAACACAGATACGCAGTATTTT.

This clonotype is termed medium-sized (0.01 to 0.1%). CDR3 bases: TGTGCCAGCAGCTCCCCAGGGGGTACGGCAAGGAACACTGAAGCTTTCTTT. This encodes CASSSPGGTARNTEAFF. V usage is TRBV11-2 and J usage is TRBJ1-1; 7 nucleotides line up with TRBD1. From germline, CDR1 is SGHAT and CDR2 FQNNGV. This CDR3 has 17 residues. V lost 4 bases, J lost 1 base, and 12 bases stayed unmatched.

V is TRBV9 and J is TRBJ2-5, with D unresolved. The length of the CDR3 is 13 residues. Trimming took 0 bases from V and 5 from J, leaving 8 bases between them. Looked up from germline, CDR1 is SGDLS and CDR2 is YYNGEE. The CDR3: CASSVGLGETQYF. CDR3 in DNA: TGTGCCAGCAGCGTAGGCTTAGGGGAGACCCAGTACTTC.

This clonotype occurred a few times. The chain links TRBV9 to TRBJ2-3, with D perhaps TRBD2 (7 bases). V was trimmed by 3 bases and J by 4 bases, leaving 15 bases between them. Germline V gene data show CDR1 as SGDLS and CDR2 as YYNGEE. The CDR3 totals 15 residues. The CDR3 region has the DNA TGTGCCAGCAGCGACTCGGGGGGCGGAGCAGATACGCAGTATTTT. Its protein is CASSDSGGGADTQYF.

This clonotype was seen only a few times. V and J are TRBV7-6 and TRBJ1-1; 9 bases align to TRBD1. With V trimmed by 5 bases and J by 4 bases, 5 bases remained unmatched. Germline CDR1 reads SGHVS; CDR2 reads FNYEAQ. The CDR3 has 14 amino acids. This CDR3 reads CASSPGTGSTEAFF. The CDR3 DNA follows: TGTGCCAGCAGCCCCGGGACAGGGTCCACTGAAGCTTTCTTT.

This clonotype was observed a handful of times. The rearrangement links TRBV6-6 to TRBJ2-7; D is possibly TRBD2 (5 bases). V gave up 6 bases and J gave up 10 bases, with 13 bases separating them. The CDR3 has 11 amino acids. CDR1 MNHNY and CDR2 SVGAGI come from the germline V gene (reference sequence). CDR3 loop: CASRREGPQYV. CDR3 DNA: TGTGCCAGCAGGAGGGAAGGGCCACAGTACGTC.

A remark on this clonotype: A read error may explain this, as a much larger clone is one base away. In nucleotides, the CDR3 is TGTGCCACCAGCGCCCACGGGGGTGATCCCTACACTGAGCAGTTCTTC. Translating gives CATSAHGGDPYTEQFF. This chain uses TRBV15 with TRBJ2-1; tentative D call: TRBD2 (6 bases). This CDR3 spans 16 amino acids. CDR1 and CDR2 from the germline V gene are LNHNV and YYDKDF (reference sequence).